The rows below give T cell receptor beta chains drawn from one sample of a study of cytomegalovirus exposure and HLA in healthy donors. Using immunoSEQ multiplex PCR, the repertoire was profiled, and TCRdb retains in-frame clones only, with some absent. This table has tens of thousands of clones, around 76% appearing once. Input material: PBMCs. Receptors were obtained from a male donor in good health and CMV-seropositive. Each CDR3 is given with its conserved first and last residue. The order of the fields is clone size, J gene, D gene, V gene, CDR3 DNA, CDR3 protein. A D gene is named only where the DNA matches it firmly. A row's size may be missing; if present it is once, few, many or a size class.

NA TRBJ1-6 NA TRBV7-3 TGTGCCAGCAGCTGGGAGGGCCGACTTAATTCACCCCTCCACTTT CASSWEGRLNSPLHF
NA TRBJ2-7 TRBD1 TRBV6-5 TGTGCCAGCAGTTACTCGACAGGGCCGAGCGAGCAGTACTTC CASSYSTGPSEQYF
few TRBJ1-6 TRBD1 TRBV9 TGTGCCAGCAGCGTGGGGGACAGGGGTAATTCACCCCTCCACTTT CASSVGDRGNSPLHF
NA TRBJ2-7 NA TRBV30 TGTGCCTGGAGTGTCGGCGCCCAGGGCTCCTACGAGCAGTACTTC CAWSVGAQGSYEQYF
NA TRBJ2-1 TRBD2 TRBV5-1 TGCGCCAGCAGCTTGGGAGCGGGAGTGCCCCATGAGCAGTTCTTC CASSLGAGVPHEQFF
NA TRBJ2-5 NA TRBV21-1 TGTGCCAGCAGTGACCGGGACAGGGGACTTCACCAAGAGACCCAGTACTTC CASSDRDRGLHQETQYF
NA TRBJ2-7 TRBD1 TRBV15 TGTGCCACCAGCAGAGATCGAGGGACAGCCTCCTACGAGCAGTACTTC CATSRDRGTASYEQYF
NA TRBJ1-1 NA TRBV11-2 TGTGCCAGCAGCGACAGCAGGGCCGGCACTGAAGCTTTCTTT CASSDSRAGTEAFF
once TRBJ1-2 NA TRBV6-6 TGTGCCAGCAGTCCGAGGACAGTCAACTATGGCTACACCTTC CASSPRTVNYGYTF
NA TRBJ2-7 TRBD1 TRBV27 TGTGCCAGCAGTTTATCGGGCAGGGGGTACGAGCAGTACTTC CASSLSGRGYEQYF
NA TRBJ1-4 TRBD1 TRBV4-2 TGTGCCAGCAGCCAAGGTGGGGCAGGGACAGATGAAAAACTGTTTTTT CASSQGGAGTDEKLFF
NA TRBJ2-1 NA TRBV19 TGTGCCAGTAGTATTTCCAGGACCTACAATGAGCAGTTCTTC CASSISRTYNEQFF
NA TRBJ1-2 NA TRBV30 TGTGCCTGGAGTGTCGGCGGCAGCGAAAACTATGGCTACACCTTC CAWSVGGSENYGYTF
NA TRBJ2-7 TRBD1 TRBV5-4 TGTGCCAGCAGCCCGACAGGGGGGGTGGTCGAGCAGTACTTC CASSPTGGVVEQYF
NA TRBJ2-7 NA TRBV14 TGTGCCAGCAGCCAGGGACTGACGACCTTGGCGTGGCACGAGCAGTACTTC CASSQGLTTLAWHEQYF
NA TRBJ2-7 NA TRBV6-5 TGTGCCAGCAGGCAGGGAAACGCGATCTACGAGCAGTACTTC CASRQGNAIYEQYF
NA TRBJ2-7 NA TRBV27 TGTGCCAGCAGTTCCGACAGCTACGAGCAGTACTTC CASSSDSYEQYF
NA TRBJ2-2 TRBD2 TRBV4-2 TGTGCCAGCAGCCAAGAGACTAGCGGGGGGGCCCGAACTAACACCGGGGAGCTGTTTTTT CASSQETSGGARTNTGELFF
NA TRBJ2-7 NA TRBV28 TGTGCCAGCAGTTCAGTTTCCTACGAGCAGTACTTC CASSSVSYEQYF
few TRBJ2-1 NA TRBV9 TGTGCCAGCAGCGTAACTGATGAGCAGTTCTTC CASSVTDEQFF
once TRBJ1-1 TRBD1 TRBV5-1 TGCGCCAGCAGCTTGGGACAGGGCTTCACTGAAGCTTTCTTT CASSLGQGFTEAFF
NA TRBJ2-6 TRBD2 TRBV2 TGTGCCAGCAGTGGTCTAGCGGGACGAACCTACCTCTCTGGGGCCAACGTCCTGACTTTC CASSGLAGRTYLSGANVLTF
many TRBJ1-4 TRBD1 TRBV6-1 TGTGCCAGCAGTGAAGGGGGACAGGGTTATGAAAAACTGTTTTTT CASSEGGQGYEKLFF
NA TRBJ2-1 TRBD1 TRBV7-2 TGTGCCAGCAGCTTATTCGGGACAGGGGCCAGCTCCTACAATGAGCAGTTCTTC CASSLFGTGASSYNEQFF
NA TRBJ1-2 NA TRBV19 TGTGCCAGTAGTATAGAGCGGGGGGCGGCCTATGGCTACACCTTC CASSIERGAAYGYTF
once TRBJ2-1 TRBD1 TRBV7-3 TGTGCCAGCAGTTTCGCAGGGGGTACGGGGGAGCAGTTCTTC CASSFAGGTGEQFF
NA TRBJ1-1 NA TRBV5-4 TGTGCCAGCAGCTTGGGAGCCGGTGCGGCTTTCTTT CASSLGAGAAFF
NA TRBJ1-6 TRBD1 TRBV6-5 TGTGCCAGCAGTTACTCCTACAGGGGTAAGGATTCACCCCTCCACTTT CASSYSYRGKDSPLHF
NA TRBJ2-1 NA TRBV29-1 TGCAGCGAGACCGGGTCCACCTACAATGAGCAGTTCTTC CSETGSTYNEQFF
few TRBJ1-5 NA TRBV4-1 TGCGCCAGCAGCCAAGATCTTAGTCAGCCCCAGCATTTT CASSQDLSQPQHF
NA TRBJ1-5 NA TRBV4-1 TGCGCCAGCAGCCAAGATAGACCAGTCAGGAATCCCCAGCATTTT CASSQDRPVRNPQHF
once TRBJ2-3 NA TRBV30 TGTGCCTGGGACCGGGACATTCGGGCAGATACGCAGTATTTT CAWDRDIRADTQYF
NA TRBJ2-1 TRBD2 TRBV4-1 TGCGCCAGCAGCCAAGAGGACCGAAAATCTAGCGGGAGGCCCCACTACAATGAGCAGTTCTTC CASSQEDRKSSGRPHYNEQFF
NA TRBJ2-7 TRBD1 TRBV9 TGTGCCAGCAGCGACGGGACAGGGGGCTACGAGCAGTACTTC CASSDGTGGYEQYF
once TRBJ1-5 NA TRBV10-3 TGTGCCACCTCCGGGACACTGCTTACCCTCCAGCATTTT CATSGTLLTLQHF
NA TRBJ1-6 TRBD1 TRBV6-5 TGTGCCAGCAGATCAGGGGGCACCGATAATTCACCCCTCCACTTT CASRSGGTDNSPLHF
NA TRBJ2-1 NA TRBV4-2 TGTGCCAGCAGCCAAGCATATCAGGGCGCCGACTCCTACAATGAGCAGTTCTTC CASSQAYQGADSYNEQFF
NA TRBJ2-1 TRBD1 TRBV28 TGTGCCAGCAGCTGGGAAGACGGGACAGTTGAGGGTGAGCAGTTCTTC CASSWEDGTVEGEQFF
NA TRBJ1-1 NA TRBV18 TGTGCCAGCTCACCCCTGGCGAACCAGGCTGAAGCTTTCTTT CASSPLANQAEAFF
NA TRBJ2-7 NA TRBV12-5 TGTGCTAGTGGCCGGGAGATCCCCCCATACGAGCAGTACTTC CASGREIPPYEQYF
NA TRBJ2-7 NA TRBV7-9 TGTGCCAGCAGCTATACCTACGAGCAGTACTTC CASSYTYEQYF
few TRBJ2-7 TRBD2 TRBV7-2 TGTGCCAGCAGCCCGACTAGCGGGGGCTCCTACGAGCAGTACTTC CASSPTSGGSYEQYF
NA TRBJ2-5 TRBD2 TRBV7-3 TGTGCCAGCAGCTTAATAGCGGGAGGATCCCAAGAGACCCAGTACTTC CASSLIAGGSQETQYF
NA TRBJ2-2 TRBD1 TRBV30 TGTGCCTGGGGCCGGGACAGGGCAACCGGGGAGCTGTTTTTT CAWGRDRATGELFF